This T cell receptor beta chain was found in a study of OX40 agonist ivuxolimab in advanced cancers. The ends were cut back, 5 bases at V and 5 bases at J, with 19 bases in the middle. The CDR3 runs to 16 residues. Germline CDR1 is MDHEN and CDR2 is SYDVKM. Sequencing was performed with immunoSEQ multiplex PCR; in TCRdb, only in-frame clones are kept and a portion is missing. Of 77,000 or so clones in the sample, around nine tenths were seen once. The receptor was derived from an adult with an advanced solid tumor such as melanoma, head and neck, liver or kidney cancer. This chain connects TRBV28 to TRBJ1-5; the D gene is possibly TRBD1 (6 bases). This specimen was CD4+ or CD8+ T cells sorted from blood, taken in a trial of the OX40 agonist ivuxolimab. For the CDR3, the DNA is TGTGCCAGCAGTCCCCTCGGGGGGGCTCCCGATCAGCCCCAGCATTTT. It yields the protein CASSPLGGAPDQPQHF.